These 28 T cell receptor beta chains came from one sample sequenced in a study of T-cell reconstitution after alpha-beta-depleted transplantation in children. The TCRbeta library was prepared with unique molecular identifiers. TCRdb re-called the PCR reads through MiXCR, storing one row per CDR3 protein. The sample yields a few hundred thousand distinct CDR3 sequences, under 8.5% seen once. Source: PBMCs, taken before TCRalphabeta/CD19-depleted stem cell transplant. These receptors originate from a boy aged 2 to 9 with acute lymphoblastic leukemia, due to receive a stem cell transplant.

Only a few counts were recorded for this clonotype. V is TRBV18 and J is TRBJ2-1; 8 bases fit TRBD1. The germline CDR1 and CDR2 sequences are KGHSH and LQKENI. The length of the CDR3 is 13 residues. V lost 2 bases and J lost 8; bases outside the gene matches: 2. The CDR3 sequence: CASSPKQGDEQFF. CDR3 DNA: TGTGCCAGCTCACCAAAACAGGGGGATGAGCAGTTCTTC.

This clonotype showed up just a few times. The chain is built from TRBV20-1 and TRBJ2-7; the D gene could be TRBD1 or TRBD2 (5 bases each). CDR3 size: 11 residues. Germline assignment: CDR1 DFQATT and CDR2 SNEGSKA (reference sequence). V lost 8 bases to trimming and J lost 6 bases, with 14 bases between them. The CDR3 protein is CSPTTGTEQYF. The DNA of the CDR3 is TGCAGTCCTACGACGGGGACCGAGCAGTACTTC.

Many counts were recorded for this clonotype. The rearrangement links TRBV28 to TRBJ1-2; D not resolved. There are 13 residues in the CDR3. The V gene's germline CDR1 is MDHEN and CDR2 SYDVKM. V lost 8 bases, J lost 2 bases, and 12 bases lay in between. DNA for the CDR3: TGTGCCAGCCGTATTTCGGAGAACTATGGCTACACCTTC. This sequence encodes CASRISENYGYTF.

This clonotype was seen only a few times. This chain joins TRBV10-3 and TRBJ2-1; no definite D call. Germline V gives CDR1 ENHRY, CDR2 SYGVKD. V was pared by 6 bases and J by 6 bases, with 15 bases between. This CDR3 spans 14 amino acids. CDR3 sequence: CAIRNGPQTNEQFF. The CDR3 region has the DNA TGTGCCATCAGAAATGGTCCTCAGACCAATGAGCAGTTCTTC.

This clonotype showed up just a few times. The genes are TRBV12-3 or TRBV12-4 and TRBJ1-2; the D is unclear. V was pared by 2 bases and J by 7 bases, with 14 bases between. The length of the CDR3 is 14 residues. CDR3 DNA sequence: TGTGCCAGCAGTTTATCTTCCTCCTGGCGTGGCTACACCTTC. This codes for CASSLSSSWRGYTF.

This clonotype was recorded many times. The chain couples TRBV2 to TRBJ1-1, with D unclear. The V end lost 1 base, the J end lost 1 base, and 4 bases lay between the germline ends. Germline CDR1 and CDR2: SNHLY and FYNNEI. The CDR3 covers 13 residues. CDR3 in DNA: TGTGCCAGCAGTGAAGGCTGGAACACTGAAGCTTTCTTT. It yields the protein CASSEGWNTEAFF.

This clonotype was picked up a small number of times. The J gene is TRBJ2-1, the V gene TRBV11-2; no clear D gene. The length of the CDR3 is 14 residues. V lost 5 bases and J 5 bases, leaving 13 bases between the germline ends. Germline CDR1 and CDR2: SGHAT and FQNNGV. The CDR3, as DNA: TGTGCCAGCAGCATCCCCGACTCAAACAATGAGCAGTTCTTC. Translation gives CASSIPDSNNEQFF.

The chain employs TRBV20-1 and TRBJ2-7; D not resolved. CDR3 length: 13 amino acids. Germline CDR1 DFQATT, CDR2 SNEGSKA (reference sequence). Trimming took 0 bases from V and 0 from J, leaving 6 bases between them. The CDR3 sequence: CSAREASSYEQYF. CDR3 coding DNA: TGCAGTGCTAGAGAAGCGAGCTCCTACGAGCAGTACTTC.

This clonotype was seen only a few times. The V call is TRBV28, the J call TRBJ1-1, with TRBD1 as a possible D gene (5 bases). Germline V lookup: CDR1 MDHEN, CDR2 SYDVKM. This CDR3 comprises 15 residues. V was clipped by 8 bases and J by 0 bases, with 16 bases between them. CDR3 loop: CASHARGRLNTEAFF. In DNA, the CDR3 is TGTGCCAGCCACGCAAGGGGAAGACTGAACACTGAAGCTTTCTTT.

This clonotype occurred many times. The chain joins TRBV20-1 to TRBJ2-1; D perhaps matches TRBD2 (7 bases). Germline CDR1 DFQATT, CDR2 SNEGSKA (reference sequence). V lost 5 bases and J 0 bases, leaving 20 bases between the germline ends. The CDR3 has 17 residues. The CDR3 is CSAHPGGHLSSYNEQFF. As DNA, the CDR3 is TGCAGTGCTCATCCGGGGGGCCATTTGAGCTCCTACAATGAGCAGTTCTTC.

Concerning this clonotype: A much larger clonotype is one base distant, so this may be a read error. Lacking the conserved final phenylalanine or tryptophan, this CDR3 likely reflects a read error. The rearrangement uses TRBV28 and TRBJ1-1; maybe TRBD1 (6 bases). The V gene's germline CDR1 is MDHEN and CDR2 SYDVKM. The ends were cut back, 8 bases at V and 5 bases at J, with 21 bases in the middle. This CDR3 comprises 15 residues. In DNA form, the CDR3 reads TGTGCCAGCCTTTTCCGGTGGGGGCGTTGGACTGAAGCTTTCTAT. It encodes CASLFRWGRWTEAFY.

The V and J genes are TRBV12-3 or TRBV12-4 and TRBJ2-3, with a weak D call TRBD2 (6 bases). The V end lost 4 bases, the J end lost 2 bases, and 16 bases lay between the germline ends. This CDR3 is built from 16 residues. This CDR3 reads CASSSRDFFLTDTQYF. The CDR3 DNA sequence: TGTGCCAGCAGTTCCAGGGACTTTTTCCTCACAGATACGCAGTATTTT.

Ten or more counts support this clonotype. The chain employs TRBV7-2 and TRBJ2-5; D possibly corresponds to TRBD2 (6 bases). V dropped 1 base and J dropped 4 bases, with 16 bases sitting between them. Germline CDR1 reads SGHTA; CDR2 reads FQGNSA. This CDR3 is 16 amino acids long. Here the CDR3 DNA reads TGTGCCAGCAGCTTAGTTGGCGGGATGGGGTCAGAGACCCAGTACTTC. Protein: CASSLVGGMGSETQYF.

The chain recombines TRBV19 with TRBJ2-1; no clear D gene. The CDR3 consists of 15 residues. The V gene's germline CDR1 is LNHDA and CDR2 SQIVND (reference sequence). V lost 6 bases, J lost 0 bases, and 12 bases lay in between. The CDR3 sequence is CASRSLLSSYNEQFF. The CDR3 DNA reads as TGTGCCAGTAGGAGTCTTCTAAGCTCCTACAATGAGCAGTTCTTC.

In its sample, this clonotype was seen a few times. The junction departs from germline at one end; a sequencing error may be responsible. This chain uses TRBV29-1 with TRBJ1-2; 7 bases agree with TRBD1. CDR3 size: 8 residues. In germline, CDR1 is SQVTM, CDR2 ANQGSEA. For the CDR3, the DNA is TGCAGCGTTGGGCCAGGGGGCTTC. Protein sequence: CSVGPGGF. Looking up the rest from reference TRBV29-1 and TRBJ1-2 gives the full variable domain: SAVISQKPSRDICQRGTSLTIQCQVDSQVTMMFWYRQQPGQSLTLIATANQGSEATYESGFVIDKFPISRPNLTFSTLTVSNMSPEDSSIYLCSVGPGGFGSGTRLTVV.

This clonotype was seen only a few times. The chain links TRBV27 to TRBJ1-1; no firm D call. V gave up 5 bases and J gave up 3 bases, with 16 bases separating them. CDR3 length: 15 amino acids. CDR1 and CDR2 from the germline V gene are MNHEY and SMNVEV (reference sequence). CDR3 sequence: CASSRGGNLHTEAFF. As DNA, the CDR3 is TGTGCCAGCAGTCGAGGTGGGAACCTCCACACTGAAGCTTTCTTT.

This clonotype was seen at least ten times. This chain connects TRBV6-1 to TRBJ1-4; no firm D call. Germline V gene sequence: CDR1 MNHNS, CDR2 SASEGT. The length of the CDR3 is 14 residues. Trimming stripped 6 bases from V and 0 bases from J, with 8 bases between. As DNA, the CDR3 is TGTGCCAGCAGCCCCCCCTCAACTAATGAAAAACTGTTTTTT. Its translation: CASSPPSTNEKLFF.

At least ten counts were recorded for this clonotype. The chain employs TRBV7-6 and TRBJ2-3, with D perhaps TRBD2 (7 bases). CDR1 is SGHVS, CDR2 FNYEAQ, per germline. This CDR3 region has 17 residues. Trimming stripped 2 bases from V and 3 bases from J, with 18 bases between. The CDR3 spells CASSLIGRERGTDTQYF. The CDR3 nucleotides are TGTGCCAGCAGCTTAATTGGGCGGGAGAGGGGGACAGATACGCAGTATTTT.

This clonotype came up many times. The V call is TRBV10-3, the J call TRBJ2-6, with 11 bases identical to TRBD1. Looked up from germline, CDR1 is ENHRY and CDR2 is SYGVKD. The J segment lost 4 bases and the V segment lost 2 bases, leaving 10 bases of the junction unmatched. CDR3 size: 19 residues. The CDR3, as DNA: TGTGCCATCAGTGAGACTACCGGACAGGGGGCAACAGGGGCCAACGTCCTGACTTTC. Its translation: CAISETTGQGATGANVLTF.

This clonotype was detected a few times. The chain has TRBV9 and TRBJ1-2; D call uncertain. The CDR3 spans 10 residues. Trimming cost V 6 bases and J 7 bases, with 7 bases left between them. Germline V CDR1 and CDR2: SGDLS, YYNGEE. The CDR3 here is CASTEGGYTF. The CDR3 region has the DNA TGTGCCAGCACCGAAGGTGGCTACACCTTC.

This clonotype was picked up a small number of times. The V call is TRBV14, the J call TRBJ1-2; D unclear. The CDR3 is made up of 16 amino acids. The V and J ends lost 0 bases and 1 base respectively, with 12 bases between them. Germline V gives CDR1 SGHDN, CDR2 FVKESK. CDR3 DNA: TGTGCCAGCAGCCAAGAGGATCACGGAATTAACTATGGCTACACCTTC. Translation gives CASSQEDHGINYGYTF.

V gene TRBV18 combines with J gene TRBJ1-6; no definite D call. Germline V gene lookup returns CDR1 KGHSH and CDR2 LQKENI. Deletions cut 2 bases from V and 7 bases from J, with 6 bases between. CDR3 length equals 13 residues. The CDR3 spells CASSPADNSPLHF. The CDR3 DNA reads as TGTGCCAGCTCACCAGCAGACAATTCACCCCTCCACTTT.

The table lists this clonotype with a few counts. CDR3 in amino acids: CASSVGTSGHYNEQFF. The CDR3 nucleotides are TGTGCCAGCAGCGTTGGGACTAGCGGGCACTACAATGAGCAGTTCTTC. The V call is TRBV5-4, the J call TRBJ2-1; 12 nucleotides agree with TRBD2. This CDR3 spans 16 amino acids. Germline trimming cut 4 bases from V and 3 bases from J; bases unmatched to any gene: 5. CDR1 and CDR2 (germline): SGHNT, YYREEE (reference sequence).

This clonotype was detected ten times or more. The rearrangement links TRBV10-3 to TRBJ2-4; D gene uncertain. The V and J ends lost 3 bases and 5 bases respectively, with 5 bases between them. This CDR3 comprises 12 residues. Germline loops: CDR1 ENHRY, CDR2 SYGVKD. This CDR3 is CAISDSENIQYF. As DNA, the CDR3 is TGTGCCATCAGTGATTCAGAAAACATTCAGTACTTC.

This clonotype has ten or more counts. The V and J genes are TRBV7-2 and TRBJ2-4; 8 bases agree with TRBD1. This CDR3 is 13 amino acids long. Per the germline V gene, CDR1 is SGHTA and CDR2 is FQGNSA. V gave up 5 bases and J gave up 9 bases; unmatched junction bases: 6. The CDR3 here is CASSRGQGSIQYF. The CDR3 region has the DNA TGTGCCAGCAGCCGAGGACAGGGAAGCATTCAGTACTTC.

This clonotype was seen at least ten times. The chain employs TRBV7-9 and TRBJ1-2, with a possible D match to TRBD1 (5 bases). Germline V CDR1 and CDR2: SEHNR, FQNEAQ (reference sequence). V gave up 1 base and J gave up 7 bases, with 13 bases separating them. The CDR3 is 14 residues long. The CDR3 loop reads CASSLVGPFPGYTF. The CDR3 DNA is TGTGCCAGCAGCTTAGTGGGGCCCTTTCCTGGCTACACCTTC.

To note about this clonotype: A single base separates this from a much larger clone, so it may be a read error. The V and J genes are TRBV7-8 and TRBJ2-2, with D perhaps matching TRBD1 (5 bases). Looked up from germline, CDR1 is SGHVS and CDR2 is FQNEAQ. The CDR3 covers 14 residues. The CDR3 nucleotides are TGTGCCAGCAGCTTGGCAGGGCCCACCAGGGAGCTGTTTTTT. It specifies CASSLAGPTRELFF.

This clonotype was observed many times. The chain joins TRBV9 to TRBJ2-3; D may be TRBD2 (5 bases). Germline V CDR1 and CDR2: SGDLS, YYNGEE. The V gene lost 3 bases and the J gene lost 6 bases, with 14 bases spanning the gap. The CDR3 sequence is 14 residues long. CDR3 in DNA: TGTGCCAGCAGCGCACCCGGGCGGGTGGATACGCAGTATTTT. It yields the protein CASSAPGRVDTQYF.